Following are 9 T cell receptor beta chains from one sample sequenced in a study of blood T cell repertoires in COVID-19. The method was immunoSEQ multiplex PCR; TCRdb's version includes in-frame clones alone and lacks a portion of them. The table has about 140,000 clones, more than 70% seen once; the top ten hold 7% to 10%. Material for sequencing was peripheral blood. These TCRs come from a woman aged 60-75 years with acute or convalescent COVID-19.

V gene TRBV12-3 or TRBV12-4 combines with J gene TRBJ1-2; possibly TRBD1 for D (5 bases). The germline V and J ends were trimmed by 5 bases and 7 bases, with 14 bases remaining between them. The CDR3 runs to 13 residues. The CDR3, as DNA: TGTGCCAGCAGTCCAAGAGTACAGGCTGGCTACACCTTC. It encodes CASSPRVQAGYTF.

J is TRBJ2-1 and V is TRBV12-3 or TRBV12-4, with D possibly being TRBD2 (5 bases). Trimming removed 6 bases at V and 12 bases at J, with 15 bases between. CDR3 length: 12 residues. The CDR3 here is CASSAGQRGQFF. The CDR3 DNA is TGTGCCAGCAGCGCCGGCCAACGGGGGCAGTTCTTC.

V gene TRBV30 combines with J gene TRBJ1-2; 8 bases are a match to TRBD1. The CDR3 spans 14 residues. Unmatched junction bases numbered 12, after V lost 7 bases and J lost 5 bases. The germline gives CDR1 GTSNPN, CDR2 SVGIG (reference sequence). The CDR3 bases are TGTGCCTTTCAGCTGGACAGGGCCTTTTATGGCTACACCTTC. Encoded protein: CAFQLDRAFYGYTF.

The chain employs TRBV5-5 and TRBJ2-1; 9 nucleotides line up with TRBD1. The trim removed 4 bases at V and 8 bases at J, leaving 7 bases unmatched. CDR3 length: 14 amino acids. Germline V gene data show CDR1 as SGHKS and CDR2 as YYEKEE (reference sequence). The CDR3 nucleotides read TGTGCCAGCAGCCCTCCGGGACAGGGCGATGAGCAGTTCTTC. Encoded protein: CASSPPGQGDEQFF. The full variable domain, its missing parts supplied by reference TRBV5-5 and TRBJ2-1, is DAGVTQSPTHLIKTRGQQVTLRCSPISGHKSVSWYQQVLGQGPQFIFQYYEKEERGRGNFPDRFSARQFPNYSSELNVNALLLGDSALYLCASSPPGQGDEQFFGPGTRLTVL.

This clone was recorded only once. The chain employs TRBV30 and TRBJ2-5; 9 nucleotides agree with TRBD1. The V and J ends lost 2 bases and 5 bases, in that order; junction bases with no gene match: 3. Germline V gene lookup returns CDR1 GTSNPN and CDR2 SVGIG (reference sequence). The length of the CDR3 is 13 residues. This chain's CDR3 is CAWSTGGVETQYF. The CDR3 nucleotides read TGTGCCTGGAGTACAGGGGGCGTGGAGACCCAGTACTTC. The variable domain in full, completed from reference TRBV30 and TRBJ2-5, reads SQTIHQWPATLVQPVGSPLSLECTVEGTSNPNLYWYRQAAGRGLQLLFYSVGIGQISSEVPQNLSASRPQDRQFILSSKKLLLSDSGFYLCAWSTGGVETQYFGPGTRLLVL.

The table lists this clone with a few counts. The rearrangement joins TRBV4-3 to TRBJ1-2; a weak D match, TRBD1 (6 bases). In germline, CDR1 is LGHNA, CDR2 YSLEER. V shed 0 bases and J shed 0 bases, with 11 bases lying between them. CDR3 length: 16 residues. CDR3 loop: CASSQEGTTANYGYTF. The CDR3 nucleotides read TGCGCCAGCAGCCAAGAGGGGACAACAGCTAACTATGGCTACACCTTC.

This chain uses TRBV16 with TRBJ2-1, with D possibly being TRBD1 (6 bases). Per germline, CDR1 KGHSY and CDR2 FQNENV. This CDR3 contains 15 residues. V dropped 1 base and J dropped 6 bases, with 13 bases sitting between them. The chain's CDR3 is CASSQFGQGLNEQFF. CDR3 in DNA: TGTGCCAGCAGCCAATTCGGCCAGGGGCTCAATGAGCAGTTCTTC.

This sequence joins TRBV5-1 and TRBJ1-2, with TRBD1 identical over 9 bases. Germline CDR1 is SGHRS and CDR2 is YFSETQ. This CDR3 comprises 16 residues. V was pared by 4 bases and J by 4 bases, with 11 bases of the junction left unmatched. CDR3 loop: CASSGRPTGGIYGYTF. The CDR3 DNA sequence: TGCGCCAGCAGCGGACGCCCGACAGGGGGTATCTATGGCTACACCTTC. Combining the CDR3 with reference TRBV5-1 and TRBJ1-2 gives the whole variable domain KAGVTQTPRYLIKTRGQQVTLSCSPISGHRSVSWYQQTPGQGLQFLFEYFSETQRNKGNFPGRFSGRQFSNSRSEMNVSTLELGDSALYLCASSGRPTGGIYGYTFGSGTRLTVV.

This sequence joins TRBV12-3 or TRBV12-4 and TRBJ1-1; D uncertain. The CDR3 runs to 12 residues. V was trimmed by 3 bases and J by 11 bases, leaving 13 bases between them. The CDR3 DNA reads TGTGCCAGCAGTTTGTTTGGGAGGGAGGCTTTCTTT. Encoded protein: CASSLFGREAFF.